This TCR beta chain derives from a study of blood T cell repertoires in COVID-19. About the study: COVID-19 samples, acute and convalescent, were from the United States, Italy and Spain.

Original analysis: Quantification of nucleated cells was approximated via reference gene primer amplification. The data were produced by immunoSEQ multiplex PCR, yet TCRdb's version contains in-frame clones alone and is incomplete. The V and J calls and clone size were taken over from that table, and D and trimming were inferred from the DNA. The table has almost 35,000 clones, approximately 89% seen once. The sequencing sample was made of peripheral blood. The receptor was isolated from a man between 60 and 75 years old with active COVID-19.

In nucleotides, the CDR3 is TGTGCCTGGAGTTTGGACAGGGGGCGCGAGCAGTACTTC. It is translated as CAWSLDRGREQYF. The V call is TRBV30, the J call TRBJ2-7; 11 bases match TRBD1. CDR1 GTSNPN and CDR2 SVGIG come from the germline V gene (reference sequence). The CDR3 is made up of 13 amino acids. V was clipped by 2 bases and J by 6 bases; unmatched bases: 3.